This entry concerns a single TCR beta chain. Its matching antigen is unknown. This sample was included in a study of cytomegalovirus exposure and HLA in healthy donors. Whole-study context: An analysis done earlier identified roughly 120 million unique TCR beta sequences from approximately 180 million T cells. Out of approximately 400 genotyped donors, about 84% belonged to the Caucasian-associated ancestry cluster.

Germline V gene sequence: CDR1 LNHDA, CDR2 SQIVND (reference sequence). The junction had 1 base not matched to a gene; V was cut back by 1 base and J by 1 base. This CDR3 is 16 amino acids long. A multiplex PCR was run with 60 Vbeta primers and 13 Jbeta primers. TCRdb keeps only in-frame clones here, not all; method: immunoSEQ multiplex PCR. The sample lists over 130,000 clones; over 60% were seen once. General study findings and limits: The analysis excluded some indistinguishable V segments, including TRBV6-2 and TRBV6-3.

Specimen: PBMCs. The chain is built from TRBV19 and TRBJ1-5; TRBD1 agrees at 10 bases. The TCR sequence derives from a woman between 55 and 75 years old in good health and CMV-seronegative. CDR3 loop: CASSIGGQGSNQPQHF. The DNA for the CDR3 is TGTGCCAGTAGTATAGGGGGACAGGGGAGCAATCAGCCCCAGCATTTT.